Presented here are 16 T cell receptor beta chains from one specimen sequenced in a study of blood T cells in healthy people across ages. Primed by a sample-barcoded 5' primer and a J-beta primer mix, a second PCR proceeded for 7 to 11 cycles. Via MiXCR, TCRdb re-called the 5' RACE reads, giving one row per CDR3 protein. The data contain 710,000 or so distinct CDR3 sequences, 22% of them singletons. Sequencing was carried out using blood. These receptors were obtained from a man aged 65 to 85 in good health.

A few counts support this clonotype. The chain has TRBV20-1 and TRBJ2-7; possible D gene TRBD1, 6 bases. Germline V lookup: CDR1 DFQATT, CDR2 SNEGSKA (reference sequence). The CDR3 is 14 residues long. V was trimmed by 6 bases and J by 4 bases, leaving 19 bases between them. The CDR3 region is CSATSQDRRYEQYF. In DNA, the CDR3 is TGCAGTGCCACCTCCCAAGACAGGAGATACGAGCAGTACTTC.

The rearrangement joins TRBV9 to TRBJ2-1, with D uncertain. V lost 4 bases, J lost 5 bases, and 13 bases lay in between. CDR1 and CDR2 from the germline V gene are SGDLS and YYNGEE. This CDR3 spans 14 amino acids. The CDR3 DNA follows: TGTGCCAGCAGCCTAACGGTCCGGGACAATGAGCAGTTCTTC. Protein product: CASSLTVRDNEQFF.

The chain couples TRBV20-1 to TRBJ2-3, with 7 nucleotides matching TRBD2. Trimming removed 5 bases from V and 6 bases from J; junction bases left unmatched: 11. The CDR3 contains 14 residues. Germline V gene data show CDR1 as DFQATT and CDR2 as SNEGSKA (reference sequence). The CDR3 DNA reads as TGCAGTGCTCCGAGCGGGACGGGCTCCGATACGCAGTATTTT. It translates to CSAPSGTGSDTQYF.

A few counts support this clonotype. J is TRBJ1-1 and V is TRBV4-2; D is unclear. The germline V and J ends were trimmed by 6 bases and 0 bases, with 8 bases remaining between them. Germline CDR1 is LGHNA and CDR2 is YNFKEQ. The CDR3 spans 13 residues. Written as DNA, the CDR3 is TGTGCCAGCAGTAAAAAGGTGAACACTGAAGCTTTCTTT. It is translated as CASSKKVNTEAFF.

This clonotype appeared many times. This chain's CDR3 is CASSLLYNEQFF. CDR3 coding DNA: TGTGCCAGCAGTCTTCTCTACAATGAGCAGTTCTTC. The chain joins TRBV12-3 or TRBV12-4 to TRBJ2-1; no reliable D call. This CDR3 is 12 amino acids long. V shed 5 bases and J shed 3 bases, with 5 bases lying between them.

The V and J genes are TRBV29-1 and TRBJ1-5; no firm D call. Germline lookup yields CDR1 SQVTM and CDR2 ANQGSEA. Deletions cut 6 bases from V and 8 bases from J, with 14 bases between. There are 12 residues in the CDR3. In nucleotides, the CDR3 is TGCAGCGTCTCAGACGGGTCGGAGCCCCAGCATTTT. It encodes CSVSDGSEPQHF.

This chain joins TRBV12-3 or TRBV12-4 and TRBJ1-4; D possibly corresponds to TRBD1 (6 bases). This CDR3 spans 16 amino acids. V was trimmed by 8 bases and J by 8 bases, leaving 24 bases between them. The DNA of the CDR3 is TGTGCCAGCCACCAGAGAGTAACAGGGATTGGGGAAAAACTGTTTTTT. As protein: CASHQRVTGIGEKLFF.

The rearrangement uses TRBV7-9 and TRBJ2-5; 7 bases match TRBD1. The trim removed 7 bases at V and 0 bases at J, leaving 8 bases unmatched. Germline loops: CDR1 SEHNR, CDR2 FQNEAQ (reference sequence). The CDR3 sequence is 15 residues long. The chain's CDR3 is CASKRDSQHQETQYF. CDR3 DNA sequence: TGTGCCAGCAAACGGGACAGCCAGCACCAAGAGACCCAGTACTTC. The variable domain in full, completed from reference TRBV7-9 and TRBJ2-5, reads DTGVSQNPRHKITKRGQNVTFRCDPISEHNRLYWYRQTLGQGPEFLTYFQNEAQLEKSRLLSDRFSAERPKGSFSTLEIQRTEQGDSAMYLCASKRDSQHQETQYFGPGTRLLVL.

The J gene is TRBJ1-4, the V gene TRBV7-8, with a weak D call TRBD1 (5 bases). Trimming left V 5 bases short and J 8 bases short, with 15 bases between. The CDR3 extends over 14 amino acids. The germline V gene encodes CDR1 SGHVS and CDR2 FQNEAQ. Written as DNA, the CDR3 is TGTGCCAGCAGCATCCCCAGGGTAGAAGAAAAACTGTTTTTT. Its translation is CASSIPRVEEKLFF.

Notes on this clonotype: One junction end disagrees with the germline gene, perhaps due to a read error. This chain uses TRBV5-1 with TRBJ1-1; unclear D gene. CDR3 length: 13 residues. Germline lookup yields CDR1 SGHRS and CDR2 YFSETQ. CDR3 sequence: CAGSDKVNTEAFF. The CDR3 DNA is TGCGCCGGCAGCGACAAAGTGAACACTGAAGCTTTCTTT.

The rearrangement uses TRBV20-1 and TRBJ1-6, with D maybe TRBD1 (5 bases). Germline CDR1 DFQATT, CDR2 SNEGSKA (reference sequence). The CDR3 has 13 amino acids. Trimming took 4 bases from V and 9 from J, leaving 13 bases between them. The CDR3 DNA follows: TGCAGTGCTAAGACGGGGGAGGGTTCACCCCTCCACTTT. Protein sequence: CSAKTGEGSPLHF.

The chain carries TRBV11-2 and TRBJ2-1, with D tentatively TRBD1 (6 bases). In germline, CDR1 is SGHAT, CDR2 FQNNGV. V was shortened by 3 bases and J by 2 bases, with 8 bases between the two germline ends. CDR3 length equals 14 residues. The CDR3 loop reads CASSFTGTYNEQFF. The CDR3 nucleotides are TGTGCCAGCAGCTTTACAGGGACCTACAATGAGCAGTTCTTC.

This clonotype has more than one count but fewer than ten. The chain carries TRBV6-5 and TRBJ2-5, with D tentatively TRBD2 (7 bases). Trimming removed 2 bases at V and 6 bases at J, with 10 bases between. The germline V gene encodes CDR1 MNHEY and CDR2 SVGAGI. The CDR3 covers 13 residues. Here the CDR3 DNA reads TGTGCCAGCAGTTACAACGGGGGGCAGACCCAGTACTTC. Protein sequence: CASSYNGGQTQYF.

This clonotype was detected only a few times. The chain carries TRBV12-3 or TRBV12-4 and TRBJ2-3; TRBD1 agrees at 9 bases. This CDR3 spans 16 amino acids. The J segment lost 2 bases and the V segment lost 7 bases, leaving 10 bases of the junction unmatched. CDR3 residues: CASTFDRGFTTDTQYF. The CDR3 region has the DNA TGTGCCAGCACCTTTGACAGGGGGTTTACCACAGATACGCAGTATTTT.

The sample holds many counts of this clonotype. Written as DNA, the CDR3 is TGTGCTAGTGGTTGGGGTGGACTAGCGGGATGGGAGAATGAGCAGTTCTTC. It codes for CASGWGGLAGWENEQFF. The V call is TRBV12-5, the J call TRBJ2-1; 12 bases align to TRBD2. The germline V gene has CDR1 LGHNT and CDR2 FRNRAP. The V gene end was trimmed by 4 bases and the J gene end by 7 bases; junction bases not matched to a gene: 11. This CDR3 comprises 17 residues.

The CDR3 bases are TGTGCCAGCAGAGCCTTGACGTGGGGTAGAGAGACCCAGTACTTC. Translating gives CASRALTWGRETQYF. V usage is TRBV6-2 or TRBV6-3 and J usage is TRBJ2-5; the D is unclear. Trimming stripped 6 bases from V and 4 bases from J, with 18 bases between. CDR3 length equals 15 residues. From germline, CDR1 is MNHEY and CDR2 SVGEGT.